These 21 T cell receptor beta chains came from one sample sequenced in a study of cytomegalovirus exposure and HLA in healthy donors (dated by TCRdb to the late 2010s). The library was made by the immunoSEQ multiplex PCR assay. A mixture of 60 forward primers for TCR Vbeta segments and 13 reverse primers for TCR Jbeta segments was used in the multiplex PCR. The source is immuneACCESS, and TCRdb retained only in-frame sequences with V and J called. Part of the clones is not carried over; for the studies checked, unresolved V genes explain less than half of this, and the remainder is unexplained. The sample table on file contains some 72,000 clones. The top ten clonotypes cover 4.5% to 5% of the sample. The sample was PBMCs. The receptors derive from a man between 40 and 49 years old in good health and CMV-seronegative.

J is TRBJ1-2 and V is TRBV7-2; D not resolved. The CDR3 is made up of 13 amino acids. V was cut by 3 bases and J by 8 bases, with 13 bases left in between. Germline assignment: CDR1 SGHTA and CDR2 FQGNSA. DNA for the CDR3: TGTGCCAGCAGCTTGGAGGGCTCGGTGGGCTACACCTTC. Its protein is CASSLEGSVGYTF.

This rearrangement joins TRBV5-1 to TRBJ1-4; the D gene is possibly TRBD1 (6 bases). From germline, CDR1 is SGHRS and CDR2 YFSETQ. This CDR3 is 16 amino acids long. V lost 4 bases to trimming and J lost 2 bases, with 15 bases between them. As DNA, the CDR3 is TGCGCCAGCAGCGGGCAGGGGCGTCGTACTAATGAAAAACTGTTTTTT. Amino acid sequence: CASSGQGRRTNEKLFF. Filled out from reference TRBV5-1 and TRBJ1-4, the complete variable domain reads KAGVTQTPRYLIKTRGQQVTLSCSPISGHRSVSWYQQTPGQGLQFLFEYFSETQRNKGNFPGRFSGRQFSNSRSEMNVSTLELGDSALYLCASSGQGRRTNEKLFFGSGTQLSVL.

The J gene is TRBJ2-1, the V gene TRBV6-6; tentatively, D is TRBD1 (6 bases). The V end lost 7 bases, the J end lost 4 bases, and 14 bases lay between the germline ends. CDR1 is MNHNY, CDR2 SVGAGI, per germline (reference sequence). The CDR3 is made up of 14 amino acids. CDR3: CASTYRDSYNEQFF. The CDR3 DNA is TGTGCCAGCACCTACAGGGATAGTTACAATGAGCAGTTCTTC.

The chain combines TRBV11-1 with TRBJ2-3; no definite D call. Trimming pared 0 bases from V and 5 bases from J, leaving 6 bases between. CDR1 and CDR2 from the germline V gene are SGHAT and FQDESV (reference sequence). The CDR3 has 13 residues. Here the CDR3 reads CASSLARLDTQYF. CDR3 bases: TGTGCCAGCAGCTTAGCCCGACTAGATACGCAGTATTTT.

This sequence joins TRBV5-1 and TRBJ2-5, with a possible D match to TRBD2 (6 bases). V gave up 1 base and J gave up 1 base, with 14 bases separating them. CDR3 length equals 16 residues. CDR1 and CDR2 from the germline V gene are SGHRS and YFSETQ. The CDR3 DNA reads as TGCGCCAGCAGCTTGAGTGGAGGGGCAGGCCAAGAGACCCAGTACTTC. It yields the protein CASSLSGGAGQETQYF.

The CDR3 region has the DNA TGTGCCAGCAGTGATCTGAGTGGTCTTAGCAATCAGCCCCAGCATTTT. This gives the protein CASSDLSGLSNQPQHF. This sequence joins TRBV6-1 and TRBJ1-5; D unresolved. The germline V gene has CDR1 MNHNS and CDR2 SASEGT. The CDR3 runs to 16 residues. Deletions cut 3 bases from V and 0 bases from J, with 12 bases between.

The rearrangement links TRBV7-2 to TRBJ1-4; D might be TRBD1 (5 bases). Between the trimmed V and J ends, which lost 5 bases and 7 bases, there was a span of 8 bases. The CDR3 has 12 residues. CDR1 and CDR2 from the germline V gene are SGHTA and FQGNSA. The CDR3 DNA reads as TGTGCCAGCAGCCCCCAGGGTGAAAAACTGTTTTTT. It codes for CASSPQGEKLFF.

Worth noting for this clone: One end of the junction is discordant with germline, which a read error may explain. The rearrangement links TRBV13 to TRBJ1-2; 8 bases agree with TRBD1. The CDR3 totals 15 residues. Germline assignment: CDR1 PRHDT and CDR2 FYEKMQ (reference sequence). CDR3 protein: CASSLGQGWDYGYTF. In DNA form, the CDR3 reads TGTGCCAGCAGCCTAGGACAGGGTTGGGACTATGGCTACACCTTC.

The chain employs TRBV4-3 and TRBJ2-6; D remains ambiguous. The V end lost 1 base, the J end lost 0 bases, and 4 bases lay between the germline ends. There are 15 residues in the CDR3. Germline loops: CDR1 LGHNA, CDR2 YSLEER. The CDR3, as DNA: TGCGCCAGCAGCCAAGTCAGCTCTGGGGCCAACGTCCTGACTTTC. Translation gives CASSQVSSGANVLTF.

This chain uses TRBV7-2 with TRBJ1-2; 7 bases map to TRBD1. J gave up 3 bases and V 2 bases, and 9 bases lay outside the gene matches. This CDR3 has 16 amino acids. The germline V gene has CDR1 SGHTA and CDR2 FQGNSA. CDR3 in amino acids: CASSLSGNRGDYGYTF. The CDR3 nucleotides are TGTGCCAGCAGCTTATCTGGGAACAGGGGAGACTATGGCTACACCTTC.

This chain joins TRBV9 and TRBJ1-2; a weak D match, TRBD1 (5 bases). The CDR3 loop spans 14 amino acids. With 4 bases removed from V and 6 bases from J, the gap between germline ends came to 16 bases. Germline V gene lookup returns CDR1 SGDLS and CDR2 YYNGEE. The CDR3 DNA is TGTGCCAGCAGCCCCGGGGGGGGAATTGATGGCTACACCTTC. Protein: CASSPGGGIDGYTF.

The rearrangement uses TRBV5-1 and TRBJ1-6; the D gene is possibly TRBD1 (6 bases). CDR1 SGHRS and CDR2 YFSETQ come from the germline V gene. The V gene lost 1 base and the J gene lost 10 bases, with 12 bases spanning the gap. The CDR3 has 14 amino acids. The CDR3 loop is CASSLTTGSSPLHF. CDR3 nucleotide sequence: TGCGCCAGCAGCTTGACTACAGGGTCGTCACCCCTCCACTTT.

The rearrangement uses TRBV28 and TRBJ2-7, with TRBD2 identical over 7 bases. Germline CDR1 MDHEN, CDR2 SYDVKM. This CDR3 has 15 amino acids. The trim removed 1 base at V and 5 bases at J, leaving 8 bases unmatched. DNA of the CDR3: TGTGCCAGCAGTTTATCGAGGGAGGGCCTCCACGAGCAGTACTTC. It specifies CASSLSREGLHEQYF.

The gene calls are TRBV18 and TRBJ2-6, with TRBD1 matching 8 bases. Unmatched junction bases numbered 12, after V lost 6 bases and J lost 5 bases. The CDR3 length is 17 residues. Germline values: CDR1 KGHSH, CDR2 LQKENI. The CDR3 nucleotides are TGTGCCAGCTCTCCGGACAGGGAGCTTCGGAGGGCCAACGTCCTGACTTTC. It codes for CASSPDRELRRANVLTF.

The V gene is TRBV9, the J gene TRBJ1-3; a possible D gene is TRBD1 (5 bases). Trimming left V 4 bases short and J 2 bases short, with 13 bases between. Germline loops: CDR1 SGDLS, CDR2 YYNGEE. This CDR3 is 15 amino acids long. CDR3 loop: CASSLWGRTGNTIYF. For the CDR3, the DNA is TGTGCCAGCAGCTTGTGGGGCCGTACTGGAAACACCATATATTTT.

This rearrangement joins TRBV27 to TRBJ2-1; TRBD2 matches 9 bases. The V segment lost 7 bases and the J segment 9 bases; nucleotides outside the gene matches: 10. This CDR3 is 14 amino acids long. Looked up from germline, CDR1 is MNHEY and CDR2 is SMNVEV (reference sequence). The CDR3 spells CASTAGTSLAEQFF. The CDR3 bases are TGTGCCAGCACGGCCGGGACTAGCCTAGCTGAGCAGTTCTTC.

The rearrangement uses TRBV5-4 and TRBJ1-6; D remains unclear. The ends were cut back, 4 bases at V and 4 bases at J, with 15 bases in the middle. Germline CDR1 reads SGHNT; CDR2 reads YYREEE (reference sequence). CDR3 length equals 16 residues. CDR3 amino acids: CASSPGLKQYNSPLHF. The CDR3 DNA is TGTGCCAGCAGCCCAGGACTCAAGCAATATAATTCACCCCTCCACTTT.

V is TRBV6-1 and J is TRBJ1-5; TRBD1 matches 7 bases. J was trimmed by 0 bases and V by 8 bases; bases with no gene match: 4. Germline loops: CDR1 MNHNS, CDR2 SASEGT. The CDR3 totals 14 residues. The CDR3 nucleotides are TGTGCCAGCTCGGACAGGAATAGCAATCAGCCCCAGCATTTT. Translation gives CASSDRNSNQPQHF.

The chain uses TRBV4-3 and TRBJ1-2, with D perhaps matching TRBD1 (5 bases). This CDR3 is built from 15 residues. In germline, CDR1 is LGHNA, CDR2 YSLEER. Between the trimmed V and J ends, which lost 1 base and 5 bases, there was a span of 14 bases. The CDR3 region is CASSQGGPGGYGYTF. The CDR3 nucleotides are TGCGCCAGCAGCCAAGGTGGCCCCGGGGGTTATGGCTACACCTTC.

The rearrangement joins TRBV2 to TRBJ2-6; D gene uncertain. V lost 7 bases, J lost 4 bases, and 11 bases lay in between. Germline CDR1 is SNHLY and CDR2 is FYNNEI. This CDR3 has 14 residues. The CDR3 is CASIGDSGANVLTF. As DNA, the CDR3 is TGTGCCAGCATCGGTGATTCCGGGGCCAACGTCCTGACTTTC.

The V and J genes are TRBV30 and TRBJ1-2; a weak D match, TRBD1 (5 bases). Trimming shortened V by 0 bases and J by 3 bases, and 11 bases separated the two germline ends. From germline, CDR1 is GTSNPN and CDR2 SVGIG (reference sequence). This CDR3 contains 14 residues. Written as DNA, the CDR3 is TGTGCCTGGAGTGTACAAGACAGATACTATGGCTACACCTTC. Translated: CAWSVQDRYYGYTF.